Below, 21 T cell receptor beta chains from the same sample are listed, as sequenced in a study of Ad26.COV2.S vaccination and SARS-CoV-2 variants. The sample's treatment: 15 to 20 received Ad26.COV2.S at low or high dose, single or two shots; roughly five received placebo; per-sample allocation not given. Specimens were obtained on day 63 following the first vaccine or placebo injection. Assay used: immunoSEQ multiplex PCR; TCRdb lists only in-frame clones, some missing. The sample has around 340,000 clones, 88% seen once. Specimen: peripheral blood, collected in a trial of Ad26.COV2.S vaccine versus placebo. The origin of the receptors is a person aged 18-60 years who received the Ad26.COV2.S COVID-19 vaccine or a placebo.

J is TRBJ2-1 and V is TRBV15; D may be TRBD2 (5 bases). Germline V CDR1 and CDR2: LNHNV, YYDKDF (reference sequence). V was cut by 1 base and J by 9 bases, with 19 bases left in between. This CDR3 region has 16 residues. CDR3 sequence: CATSRALGGRYSEQFF. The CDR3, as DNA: TGTGCCACCAGCAGAGCTCTAGGAGGTCGGTATAGTGAGCAGTTCTTC.

As DNA, the CDR3 is TGTGCCAGCAGGGGGACAGGGGGAGCTGGCTACACCTTC. The encoded protein is CASRGTGGAGYTF. The chain combines TRBV6-5 with TRBJ1-2, with 11 bases fitting TRBD1. The length of the CDR3 is 13 residues. The ends lost 6 bases at V and 7 bases at J; junction bases unmatched: 4. Germline loops: CDR1 MNHEY, CDR2 SVGAGI.

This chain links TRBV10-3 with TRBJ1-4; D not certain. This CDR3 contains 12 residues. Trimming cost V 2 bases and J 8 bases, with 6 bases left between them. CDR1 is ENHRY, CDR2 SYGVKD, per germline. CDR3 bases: TGTGCCATCAGTGAGATAAGGGAAAAACTGTTTTTT. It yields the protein CAISEIREKLFF.

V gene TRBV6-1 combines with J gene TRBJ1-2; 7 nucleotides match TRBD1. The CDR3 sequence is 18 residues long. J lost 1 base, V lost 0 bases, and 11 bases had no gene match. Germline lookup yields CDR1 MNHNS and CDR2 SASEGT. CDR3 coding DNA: TGTGCCAGCAGTGAAGCTTGGGTGGGGGACAGTTTTAACTATGGCTACACCTTC. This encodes CASSEAWVGDSFNYGYTF.

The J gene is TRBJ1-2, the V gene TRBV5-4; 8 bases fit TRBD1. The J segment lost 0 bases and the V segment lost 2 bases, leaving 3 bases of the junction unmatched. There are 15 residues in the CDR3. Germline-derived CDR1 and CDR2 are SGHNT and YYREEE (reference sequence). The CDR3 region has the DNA TGTGCCAGCAGCTTCAGGACAGGGACTAACTATGGCTACACCTTC. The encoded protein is CASSFRTGTNYGYTF.

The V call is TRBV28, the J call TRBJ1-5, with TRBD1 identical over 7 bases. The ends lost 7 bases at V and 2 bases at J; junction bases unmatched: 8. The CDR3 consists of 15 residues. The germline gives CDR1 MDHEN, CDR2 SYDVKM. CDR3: CASTTYRGGNQPQHF. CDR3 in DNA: TGTGCCAGCACCACGTACAGGGGAGGCAATCAGCCCCAGCATTTT.

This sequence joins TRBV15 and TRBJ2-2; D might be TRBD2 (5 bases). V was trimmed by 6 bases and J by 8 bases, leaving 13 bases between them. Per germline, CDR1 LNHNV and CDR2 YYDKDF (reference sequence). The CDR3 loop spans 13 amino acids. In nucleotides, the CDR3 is TGTGCCACCAGGAGTGGACTGGAGGGGGAGCTGTTTTTT. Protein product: CATRSGLEGELFF.

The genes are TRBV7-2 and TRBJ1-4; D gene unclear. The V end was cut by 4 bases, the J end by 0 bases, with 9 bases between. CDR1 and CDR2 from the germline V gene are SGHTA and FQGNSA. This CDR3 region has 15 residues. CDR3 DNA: TGTGCCAGCAGCTCGACCAGAGCAACTAATGAAAAACTGTTTTTT. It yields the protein CASSSTRATNEKLFF. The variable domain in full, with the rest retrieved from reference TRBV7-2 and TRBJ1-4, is GAGVSQSPSNKVTEKGKDVELRCDPISGHTALYWYRQSLGQGLEFLIYFQGNSAPDKSGLPSDRFSAERTGGSVSTLTIQRTQQEDSAVYLCASSSTRATNEKLFFGSGTQLSVL.

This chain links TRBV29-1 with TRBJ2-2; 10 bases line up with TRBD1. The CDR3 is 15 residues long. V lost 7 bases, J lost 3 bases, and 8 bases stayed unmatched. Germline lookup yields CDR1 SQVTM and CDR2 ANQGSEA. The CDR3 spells CSAKSGTGDTGELFF. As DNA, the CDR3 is TGCAGCGCCAAATCCGGGACAGGGGACACCGGGGAGCTGTTTTTT.

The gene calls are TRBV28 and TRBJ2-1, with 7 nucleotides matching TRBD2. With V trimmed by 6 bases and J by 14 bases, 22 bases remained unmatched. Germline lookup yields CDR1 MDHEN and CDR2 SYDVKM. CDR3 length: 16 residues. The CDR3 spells CASRGTVERDESGEFF. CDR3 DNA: TGTGCCAGCAGGGGGACTGTAGAGCGGGACGAGTCGGGGGAGTTCTTC. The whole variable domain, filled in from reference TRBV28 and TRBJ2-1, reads DVKVTQSSRYLVKRTGEKVFLECVQDMDHENMFWYRQDPGLGLRLIYFSYDVKMKEKGDIPEGYSVSREKKERFSLILESASTNQTSMYLCASRGTVERDESGEFFGPGTRLTVL.

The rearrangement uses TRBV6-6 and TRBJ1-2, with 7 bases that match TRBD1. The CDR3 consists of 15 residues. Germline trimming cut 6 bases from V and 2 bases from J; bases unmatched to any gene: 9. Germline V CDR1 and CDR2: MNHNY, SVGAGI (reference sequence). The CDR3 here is CASRLTGTDNYGYTF. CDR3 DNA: TGTGCCAGCAGGTTGACCGGGACAGACAACTATGGCTACACCTTC.

DNA for the CDR3: TGTGCCAGCAGTTTGGCCAGATGGGGACACAATTCCTACGAGCAGTACTTC. As protein: CASSLARWGHNSYEQYF. The chain joins TRBV28 to TRBJ2-7, with a possible D match to TRBD1 (6 bases). Germline V gene sequence: CDR1 MDHEN, CDR2 SYDVKM. The CDR3 extends over 17 amino acids. V lost 3 bases and J lost 1, with 19 bases in between.

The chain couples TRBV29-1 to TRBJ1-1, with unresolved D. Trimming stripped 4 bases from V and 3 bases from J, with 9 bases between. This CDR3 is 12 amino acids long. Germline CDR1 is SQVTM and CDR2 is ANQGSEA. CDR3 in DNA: TGCAGCGTTGTTCACTCTCACACTGAAGCTTTCTTT. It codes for CSVVHSHTEAFF.

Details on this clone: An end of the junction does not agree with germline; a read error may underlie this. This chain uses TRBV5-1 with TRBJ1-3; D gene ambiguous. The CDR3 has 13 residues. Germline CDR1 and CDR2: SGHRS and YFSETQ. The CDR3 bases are TGCGCCAGCAGCTTGGGTTCTGGAGACACCATATATTTT. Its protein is CASSLGSGDTIYF.

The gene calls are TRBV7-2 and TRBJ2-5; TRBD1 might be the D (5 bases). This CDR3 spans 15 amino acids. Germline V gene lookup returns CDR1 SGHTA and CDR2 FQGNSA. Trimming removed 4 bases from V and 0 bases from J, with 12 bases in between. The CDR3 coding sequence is TGTGCCAGCAGCTGGGGCACAACTAACCAAGAGACCCAGTACTTC. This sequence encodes CASSWGTTNQETQYF.

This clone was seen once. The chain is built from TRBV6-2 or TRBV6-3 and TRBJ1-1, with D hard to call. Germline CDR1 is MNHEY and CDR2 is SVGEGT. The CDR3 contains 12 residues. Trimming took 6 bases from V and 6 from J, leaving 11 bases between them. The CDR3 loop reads CASSSVGAEAFF. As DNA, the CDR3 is TGTGCCAGCAGCTCGGTGGGCGCTGAAGCTTTCTTT.

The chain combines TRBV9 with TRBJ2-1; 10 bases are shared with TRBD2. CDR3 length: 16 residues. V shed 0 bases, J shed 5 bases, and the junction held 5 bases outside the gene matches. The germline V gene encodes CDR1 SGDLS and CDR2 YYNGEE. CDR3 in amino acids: CASSVAPLAGDNEQFF. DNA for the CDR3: TGTGCCAGCAGCGTAGCCCCCCTAGCGGGGGACAATGAGCAGTTCTTC.

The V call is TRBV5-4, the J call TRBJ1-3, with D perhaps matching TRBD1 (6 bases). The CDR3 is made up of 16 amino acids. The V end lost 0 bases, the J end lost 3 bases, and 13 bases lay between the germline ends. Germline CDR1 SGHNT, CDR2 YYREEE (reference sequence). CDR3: CASSLEPRGGGNTIYF. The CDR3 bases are TGTGCCAGCAGCTTGGAACCCAGGGGAGGTGGAAACACCATATATTTT.

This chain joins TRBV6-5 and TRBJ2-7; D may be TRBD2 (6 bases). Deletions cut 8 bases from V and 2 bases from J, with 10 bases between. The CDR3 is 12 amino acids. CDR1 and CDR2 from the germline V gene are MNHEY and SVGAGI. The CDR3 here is CASRDLTYEQYF. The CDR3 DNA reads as TGTGCCAGCCGGGACTTAACCTACGAGCAGTACTTC.

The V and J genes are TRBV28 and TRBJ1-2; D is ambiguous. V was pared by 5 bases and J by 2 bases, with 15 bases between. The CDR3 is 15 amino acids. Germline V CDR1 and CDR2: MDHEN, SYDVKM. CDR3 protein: CASSQGTPRNYGYTF. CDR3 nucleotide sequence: TGTGCCAGCAGTCAAGGAACACCGCGAAACTATGGCTACACCTTC.

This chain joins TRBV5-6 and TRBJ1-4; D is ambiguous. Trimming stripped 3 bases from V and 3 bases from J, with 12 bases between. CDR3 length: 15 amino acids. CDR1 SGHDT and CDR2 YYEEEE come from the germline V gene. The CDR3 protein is CASSSLQTANEKLFF. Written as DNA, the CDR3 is TGTGCCAGCAGCTCCCTTCAGACCGCTAATGAAAAACTGTTTTTT. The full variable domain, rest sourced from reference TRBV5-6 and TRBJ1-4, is DAGVTQSPTHLIKTRGQQVTLRCSPKSGHDTVSWYQQALGQGPQFIFQYYEEEERQRGNFPDRFSGHQFPNYSSELNVNALLLGDSALYLCASSSLQTANEKLFFGSGTQLSVL.